This TCR beta chain was captured by sequencing in a study of T cells after yellow fever vaccination. Ten or more counts support this clonotype. TCRdb called the 5' RACE reads again in MiXCR, with one record for every CDR3 protein. The profile covers 200,000 to 250,000 distinct CDR3 sequences, with 3.2% appearing a single time and around 3.2% taken by the ten largest. Trimming cost V 4 bases and J 1 base, with 10 bases left between them. The CDR3 sequence is 14 residues long. Germline-derived CDR1 and CDR2 are LGHNA and YSLEER. The TCR was taken from a man younger than 35 who received the YFV17D yellow fever vaccine. The chain couples TRBV4-3 to TRBJ1-1; D is ambiguous. Sequences were derived from CD4+ T cells sorted from PBMCs, sampled 10 days after the yellow fever booster vaccination. CDR3 nucleotides: TGCGCCAGCAGCCGCCATACTTCGAACACTGAAGCTTTCTTT. Protein product: CASSRHTSNTEAFF.